This T cell receptor beta chain was sequenced for a study of blood T cell repertoires in COVID-19. This clone was observed a few times. Data came from immunoSEQ multiplex PCR; TCRdb stores just in-frame clones and leaves some out. The sample lists roughly 360,000 clones, 87% occurring once. In germline, CDR1 is MNHEY, CDR2 SVGAGI. V gave up 0 bases and J gave up 4 bases; unmatched junction bases: 3. The CDR3 covers 15 residues. All enrollees were roughly 18 to 95 years old and from about 24 US areas. Sequencing was carried out using PBMCs or T cells enriched from blood (not recorded which). This chain links TRBV6-5 with TRBJ1-2; 9 nucleotides match TRBD1. The source is a man aged 30-40 years who had recovered from COVID-19. The CDR3 DNA is TGTGCCAGCAGTTACTCAGGGACAGGGACCTATGGCTACACCTTC. It is translated as CASSYSGTGTYGYTF.